The sequence of this T cell receptor (beta chain) was determined in a study of early stage breast cancer tumors. Study-level findings and limits: Commonly generated sequences made up most enriched TCRB sequences shared between patients. Tumors had approximately 2.5-fold higher T cell density than normal breast.

A note on this clone: Its specificity is not known.

Germline-derived CDR1 and CDR2 are SNHLY and FYNNEI. V was pared by 2 bases and J by 3 bases, with 2 bases between. The CDR3 covers 11 residues. The method was immunoSEQ multiplex PCR; TCRdb's version includes in-frame clones alone and lacks a portion of them. Of 20,000 to 25,000 clones listed, 65% to 70% were seen once; the top ten hold about 10%. What was sequenced was breast tumor tissue. The TCR comes from a person between 60 and 69 years old with breast cancer. The chain couples TRBV2 to TRBJ2-7, with unresolved D. The CDR3 reads CASSERYEQYF. The CDR3 DNA follows: TGTGCCAGCAGTGAACGCTACGAGCAGTACTTC.